This record looks at one TCR beta chain sequence and its context. Its antigen is still unknown. The sample is drawn from a study of T cell responses to AZD1222 COVID-19 vaccine. Trimming left V 3 bases short and J 0 bases short, with 5 bases between. The CDR3 has 13 residues. Germline V gene lookup returns CDR1 SNHLY and CDR2 FYNNEI. Measured with immunoSEQ multiplex PCR; TCRdb has only the in-frame clones, and not every one. The sample has 150,000 to 200,000 clones, 94% seen once. Notes on the study in general: Spike regions recognized by vaccine-associated CD4 TCRs spanned the protein, led by 160-218 and 743-854. Only a handful of AZD1222 recipients were seropositive at baseline. Females made up more of the donors, who were largely white British, and clonal diversity may have come out too low.

The TCR comes from an adult in good health. The rearrangement joins TRBV2 to TRBJ1-2; D gene uncertain. The sample in question was peripheral blood, obtained on day 0 of AZD1222 vaccination. CDR3 amino acids: CASSDRTNYGYTF. The CDR3 DNA reads TGTGCCAGCAGTGACAGGACTAACTATGGCTACACCTTC.